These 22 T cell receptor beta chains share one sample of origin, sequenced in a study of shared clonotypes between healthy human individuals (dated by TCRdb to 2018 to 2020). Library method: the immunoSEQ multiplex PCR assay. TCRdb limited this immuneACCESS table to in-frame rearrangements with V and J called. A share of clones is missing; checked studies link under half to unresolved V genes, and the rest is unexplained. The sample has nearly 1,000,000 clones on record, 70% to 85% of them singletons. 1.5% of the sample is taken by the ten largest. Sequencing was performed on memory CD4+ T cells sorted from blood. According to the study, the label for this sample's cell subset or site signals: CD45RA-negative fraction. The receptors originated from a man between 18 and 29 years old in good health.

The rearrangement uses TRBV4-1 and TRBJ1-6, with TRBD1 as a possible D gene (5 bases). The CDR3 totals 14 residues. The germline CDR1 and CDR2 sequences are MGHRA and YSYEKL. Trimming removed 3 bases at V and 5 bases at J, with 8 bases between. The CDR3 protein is CASSQLQDNSPLHF. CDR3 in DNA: TGCGCCAGCAGCCAGCTACAGGATAATTCACCCCTCCACTTT.

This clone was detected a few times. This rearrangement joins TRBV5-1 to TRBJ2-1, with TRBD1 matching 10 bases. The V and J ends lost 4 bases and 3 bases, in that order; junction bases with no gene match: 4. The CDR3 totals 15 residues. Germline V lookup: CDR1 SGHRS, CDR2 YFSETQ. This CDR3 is CASSKGTGDYNEQFF. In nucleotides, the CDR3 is TGCGCCAGCAGCAAGGGGACAGGGGACTACAATGAGCAGTTCTTC. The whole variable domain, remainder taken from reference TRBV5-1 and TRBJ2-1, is KAGVTQTPRYLIKTRGQQVTLSCSPISGHRSVSWYQQTPGQGLQFLFEYFSETQRNKGNFPGRFSGRQFSNSRSEMNVSTLELGDSALYLCASSKGTGDYNEQFFGPGTRLTVL.

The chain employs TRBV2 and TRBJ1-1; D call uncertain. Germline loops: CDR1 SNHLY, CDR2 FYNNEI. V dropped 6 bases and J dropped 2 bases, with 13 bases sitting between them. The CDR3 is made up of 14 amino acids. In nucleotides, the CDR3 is TGTGCCAGCAGGGATAGGACGGATAACACTGAAGCTTTCTTT. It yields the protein CASRDRTDNTEAFF.

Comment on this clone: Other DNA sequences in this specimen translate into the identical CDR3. The CDR3 sequence is CASSLGQGSNQPQHF. The CDR3 region has the DNA TGTGCCAGCAGCCTTGGACAGGGAAGCAATCAGCCCCAGCATTTT. The chain couples TRBV7-2 to TRBJ1-5, with 8 bases fitting TRBD1. The CDR3 loop spans 15 amino acids. Losses at the gene ends were 5 bases for V and 1 base for J; bases not matched to a gene: 4. CDR1 and CDR2 from the germline V gene are SGHTA and FQGNSA.

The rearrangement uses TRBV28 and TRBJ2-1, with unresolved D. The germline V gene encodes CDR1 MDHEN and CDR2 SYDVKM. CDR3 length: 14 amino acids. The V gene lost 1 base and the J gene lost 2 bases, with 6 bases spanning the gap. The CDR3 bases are TGTGCCAGCAGTTTATCACAGACCTACAATGAGCAGTTCTTC. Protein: CASSLSQTYNEQFF.

This chain's CDR3 is CASSQDSGTLMNTEAFF. CDR3 DNA sequence: TGCGCCAGCAGCCAAGATAGCGGGACACTTATGAACACTGAAGCTTTCTTT. The genes are TRBV4-1 and TRBJ1-1; D is possibly TRBD1 (6 bases). The CDR3 is 17 residues long. The V gene lost 0 bases and the J gene lost 0 bases, with 14 bases spanning the gap. CDR1 is MGHRA, CDR2 YSYEKL, per germline.

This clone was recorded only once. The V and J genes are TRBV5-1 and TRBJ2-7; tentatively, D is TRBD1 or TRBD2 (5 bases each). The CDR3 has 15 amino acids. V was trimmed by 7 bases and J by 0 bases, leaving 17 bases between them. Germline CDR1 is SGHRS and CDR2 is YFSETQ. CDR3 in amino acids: CASGPGTGSSYEQYF. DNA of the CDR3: TGCGCCAGCGGACCCGGGACGGGGAGCTCCTACGAGCAGTACTTC. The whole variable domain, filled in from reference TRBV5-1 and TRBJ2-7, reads KAGVTQTPRYLIKTRGQQVTLSCSPISGHRSVSWYQQTPGQGLQFLFEYFSETQRNKGNFPGRFSGRQFSNSRSEMNVSTLELGDSALYLCASGPGTGSSYEQYFGPGTRLTVT.

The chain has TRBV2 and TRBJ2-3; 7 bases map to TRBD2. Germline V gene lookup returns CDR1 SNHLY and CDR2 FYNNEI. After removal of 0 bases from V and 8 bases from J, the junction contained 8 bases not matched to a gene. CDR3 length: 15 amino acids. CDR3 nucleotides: TGTGCCAGCAGTGAAGCGTCTAGCGGTCCGACTACGCAGTATTTT. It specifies CASSEASSGPTTQYF.

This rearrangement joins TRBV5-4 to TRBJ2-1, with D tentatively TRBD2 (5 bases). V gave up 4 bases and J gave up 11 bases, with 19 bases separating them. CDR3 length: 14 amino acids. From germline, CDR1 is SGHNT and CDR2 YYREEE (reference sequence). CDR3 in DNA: TGTGCCAGCAGCCTGGACTCTATAATGAGTAAGCAGTTCTTC. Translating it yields CASSLDSIMSKQFF. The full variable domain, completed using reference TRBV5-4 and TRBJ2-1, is ETGVTQSPTHLIKTRGQQVTLRCSSQSGHNTVSWYQQALGQGPQFIFQYYREEENGRGNFPPRFSGLQFPNYSSELNVNALELDDSALYLCASSLDSIMSKQFFGPGTRLTVL.

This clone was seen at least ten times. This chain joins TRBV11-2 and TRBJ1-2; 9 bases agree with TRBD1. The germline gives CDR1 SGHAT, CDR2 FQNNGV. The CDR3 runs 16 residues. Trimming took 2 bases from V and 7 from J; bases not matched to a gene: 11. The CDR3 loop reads CASSLSPTGGIGGYTF. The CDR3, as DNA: TGTGCCAGCAGCTTATCTCCGACAGGGGGAATAGGTGGCTACACCTTC. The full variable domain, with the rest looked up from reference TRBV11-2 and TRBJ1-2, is EAGVAQSPRYKIIEKRQSVAFWCNPISGHATLYWYQQILGQGPKLLIQFQNNGVVDDSQLPKDRFSAERLKGVDSTLKIQPAKLEDSAVYLCASSLSPTGGIGGYTFGSGTRLTVV.

Here the CDR3 DNA reads TGCGCCAGCAGCCAAGACGGGGGGAGCAAGACCCAGTACTTC. This gives the protein CASSQDGGSKTQYF. The chain recombines TRBV4-1 with TRBJ2-5; TRBD2 matches at 7 bases. CDR1 and CDR2 (germline): MGHRA, YSYEKL. Unmatched junction bases numbered 4, after V lost 0 bases and J lost 6 bases. The CDR3 totals 14 residues.

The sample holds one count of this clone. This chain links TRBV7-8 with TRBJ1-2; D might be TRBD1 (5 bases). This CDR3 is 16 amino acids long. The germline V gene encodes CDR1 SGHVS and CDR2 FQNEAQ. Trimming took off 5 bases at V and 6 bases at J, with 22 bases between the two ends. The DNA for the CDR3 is TGTGCCAGCAGCCCCCAGTCCGACAGTGGGGTTCATGGCTACACCTTC. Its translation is CASSPQSDSGVHGYTF.

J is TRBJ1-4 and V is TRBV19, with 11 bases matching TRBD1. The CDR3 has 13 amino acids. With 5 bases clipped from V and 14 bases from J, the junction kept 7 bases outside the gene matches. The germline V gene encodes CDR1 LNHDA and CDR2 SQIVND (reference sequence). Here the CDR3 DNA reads TGTGCCAGTAGTCAGGGACAGGGGGATATTCTGTTTTTT. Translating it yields CASSQGQGDILFF.

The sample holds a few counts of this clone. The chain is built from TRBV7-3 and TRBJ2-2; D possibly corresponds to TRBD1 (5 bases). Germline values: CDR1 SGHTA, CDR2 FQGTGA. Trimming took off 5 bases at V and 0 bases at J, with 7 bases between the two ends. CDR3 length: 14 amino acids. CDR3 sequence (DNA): TGTGCCAGCAGCCGGACACCGAACACCGGGGAGCTGTTTTTT. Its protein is CASSRTPNTGELFF.

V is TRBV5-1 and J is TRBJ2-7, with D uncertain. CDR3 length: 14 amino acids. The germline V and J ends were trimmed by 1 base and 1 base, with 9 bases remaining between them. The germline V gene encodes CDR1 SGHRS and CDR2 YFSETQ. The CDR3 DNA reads TGCGCCAGCAGCTTGAACAGCCCTTCCTACGAGCAGTACTTC. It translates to CASSLNSPSYEQYF.

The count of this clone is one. In DNA, the CDR3 is TGTGCCAGCAGTTTTGTCAGGGAACACACTGAAGCTTTCTTT. Protein: CASSFVREHTEAFF. V usage is TRBV28 and J usage is TRBJ1-1, with D tentatively TRBD1 (5 bases). The CDR3 contains 14 residues. CDR1 and CDR2 from the germline V gene are MDHEN and SYDVKM. The V gene lost 3 bases and the J gene lost 3 bases, with 11 bases spanning the gap.

The DNA of the CDR3 is TGCGCCAGCAGCTTCGGGATTACGAACACCGGGGAGCTGTTTTTT. It yields the protein CASSFGITNTGELFF. This chain connects TRBV5-1 to TRBJ2-2, with a possible D match to TRBD2 (5 bases). Trimming left V 2 bases short and J 0 bases short, with 8 bases between. The CDR3 has 15 residues. Germline CDR1 and CDR2: SGHRS and YFSETQ.

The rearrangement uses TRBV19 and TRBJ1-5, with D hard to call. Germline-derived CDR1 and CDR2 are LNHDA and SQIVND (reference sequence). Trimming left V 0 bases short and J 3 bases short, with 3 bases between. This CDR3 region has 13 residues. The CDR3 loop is CASSIEPNQPQHF. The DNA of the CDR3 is TGTGCCAGTAGTATAGAGCCCAATCAGCCCCAGCATTTT. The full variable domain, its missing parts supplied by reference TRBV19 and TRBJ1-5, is DGGITQSPKYLFRKEGQNVTLSCEQNLNHDAMYWYRQDPGQGLRLIYYSQIVNDFQKGDIAEGYSVSREKKESFPLTVTSAQKNPTAFYLCASSIEPNQPQHFGDGTRLSIL.

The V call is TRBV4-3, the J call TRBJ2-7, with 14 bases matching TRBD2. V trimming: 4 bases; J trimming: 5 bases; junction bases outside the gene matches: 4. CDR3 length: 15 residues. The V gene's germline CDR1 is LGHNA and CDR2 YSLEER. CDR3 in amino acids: CASSRTTSGRDEQYF. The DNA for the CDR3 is TGCGCCAGCAGCCGCACGACTAGCGGGAGGGACGAGCAGTACTTC.

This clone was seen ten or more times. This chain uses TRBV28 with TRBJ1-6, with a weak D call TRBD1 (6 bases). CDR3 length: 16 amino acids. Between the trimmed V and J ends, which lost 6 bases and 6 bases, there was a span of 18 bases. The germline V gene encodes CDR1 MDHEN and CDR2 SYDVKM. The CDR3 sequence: CASSPADSRTNSPLHF. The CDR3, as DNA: TGTGCCAGCAGCCCGGCGGACAGCCGAACTAATTCACCCCTCCACTTT.

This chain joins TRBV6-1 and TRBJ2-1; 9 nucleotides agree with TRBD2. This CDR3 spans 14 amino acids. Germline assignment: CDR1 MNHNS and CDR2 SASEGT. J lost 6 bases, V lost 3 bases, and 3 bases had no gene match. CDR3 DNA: TGTGCCAGCAGTGATAAGCGGGGGGCCAATGAGCAGTTCTTC. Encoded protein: CASSDKRGANEQFF.

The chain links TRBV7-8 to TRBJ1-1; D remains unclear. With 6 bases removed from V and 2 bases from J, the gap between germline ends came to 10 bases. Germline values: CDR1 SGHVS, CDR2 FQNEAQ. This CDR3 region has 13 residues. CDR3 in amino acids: CASSRPQNTEAFF. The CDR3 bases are TGTGCCAGCAGTCGTCCTCAAAACACTGAAGCTTTCTTT.